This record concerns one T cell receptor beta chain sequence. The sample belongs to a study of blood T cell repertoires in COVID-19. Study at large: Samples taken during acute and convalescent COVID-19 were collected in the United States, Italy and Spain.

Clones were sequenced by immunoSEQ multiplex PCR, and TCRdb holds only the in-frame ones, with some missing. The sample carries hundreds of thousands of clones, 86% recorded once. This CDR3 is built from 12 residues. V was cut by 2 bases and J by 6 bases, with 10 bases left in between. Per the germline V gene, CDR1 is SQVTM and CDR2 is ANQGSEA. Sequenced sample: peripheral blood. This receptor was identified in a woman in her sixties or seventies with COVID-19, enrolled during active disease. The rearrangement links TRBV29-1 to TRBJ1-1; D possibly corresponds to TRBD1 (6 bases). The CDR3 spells CSVEYRAAEAFF. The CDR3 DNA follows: TGCAGCGTTGAATACAGGGCAGCTGAAGCTTTCTTT.